Listed here are 15 T cell receptor beta chains from one sample, sequenced in a study of cytomegalovirus exposure and HLA in healthy donors. Researchers ran the PCR with 60 Vbeta and 13 Jbeta primers. Assay: immunoSEQ multiplex PCR; the TCRdb copy retains only in-frame clones and omits some. This sample's table has 31,000 or so clones. The material sequenced was PBMCs. These receptors all stem from a female donor in good health and CMV-seronegative.

The V call is TRBV28, the J call TRBJ2-7, with unresolved D. Germline assignment: CDR1 MDHEN and CDR2 SYDVKM. The V gene lost 1 base and the J gene lost 4 bases, with 8 bases spanning the gap. The CDR3 is 13 amino acids. CDR3 protein: CASSLSPYYEQYF. CDR3 DNA: TGTGCCAGCAGTTTATCTCCCTATTACGAGCAGTACTTC. The complete variable domain, with remaining parts taken from reference TRBV28 and TRBJ2-7, reads DVKVTQSSRYLVKRTGEKVFLECVQDMDHENMFWYRQDPGLGLRLIYFSYDVKMKEKGDIPEGYSVSREKKERFSLILESASTNQTSMYLCASSLSPYYEQYFGPGTRLTVT.

The chain joins TRBV6-5 to TRBJ2-5; a weak D match, TRBD1 (7 bases). V gave up 10 bases and J gave up 5 bases, with 17 bases separating them. CDR1 and CDR2 from the germline V gene are MNHEY and SVGAGI. This CDR3 region has 13 residues. The DNA of the CDR3 is TGTGCCACCGTGGCAGGGGGGTATGAGACCCAGTACTTC. Translated, it gives CATVAGGYETQYF.

CDR3 sequence: CASSQLLPYNEQFF. The CDR3 DNA sequence: TGTGCCAGCAGCCAATTACTGCCCTACAATGAGCAGTTCTTC. The rearrangement joins TRBV16 to TRBJ2-1; D remains unclear. Germline lookup yields CDR1 KGHSY and CDR2 FQNENV. CDR3 length equals 14 residues. V gave up 1 base and J gave up 2 bases, with 6 bases separating them.

The chain combines TRBV5-5 with TRBJ1-1; 7 bases agree with TRBD1. Trimming cost V 4 bases and J 1 base; bases outside gene matches: 13. Looked up from germline, CDR1 is SGHKS and CDR2 is YYEKEE (reference sequence). The CDR3 length is 17 residues. The CDR3 here is CASSPRDSSLWNTEAFF. DNA for the CDR3: TGTGCCAGCAGCCCCCGGGACAGTTCATTGTGGAACACTGAAGCTTTCTTT.

The V and J genes are TRBV12-5 and TRBJ1-1, with 11 nucleotides matching TRBD1. Per germline, CDR1 LGHNT and CDR2 FRNRAP. Unmatched junction bases numbered 2, after V lost 6 bases and J lost 2 bases. This CDR3 contains 14 residues. CDR3 loop: CASGGQGANTEAFF. DNA of the CDR3: TGTGCTAGTGGCGGACAGGGGGCTAACACTGAAGCTTTCTTT. Full variable domain (remainder filled in from reference TRBV12-5 and TRBJ1-1): DARVTQTPRHKVTEMGQEVTMRCQPILGHNTVFWYRQTMMQGLELLAYFRNRAPLDDSGMPKDRFSAEMPDATLATLKIQPSEPRDSAVYFCASGGQGANTEAFFGQGTRLTVV.

The chain links TRBV4-1 to TRBJ1-5; 8 bases match TRBD1. The CDR3 loop spans 16 amino acids. CDR1 is MGHRA, CDR2 YSYEKL, per germline. The junction had 12 bases not matched to a gene; V was cut back by 5 bases and J by 6 bases. The CDR3 nucleotides are TGCGCCAGCAGCGAAGGACAGGGATCACCAAGTCAGCCCCAGCATTTT. Its protein product is CASSEGQGSPSQPQHF.

J is TRBJ2-7 and V is TRBV7-3; 8 bases are a match to TRBD1. With V trimmed by 3 bases and J by 3 bases, 7 bases remained unmatched. This CDR3 region has 15 residues. Germline lookup yields CDR1 SGHTA and CDR2 FQGTGA. The CDR3 region is CASSFGPGGDYEQYF. The CDR3 coding sequence is TGTGCCAGCAGCTTTGGGCCAGGGGGCGACTACGAGCAGTACTTC.

The CDR3 here is CASSLWVRERGGGEQFF. CDR3 DNA: TGTGCCAGCAGCCTCTGGGTCAGAGAGCGGGGGGGCGGTGAGCAGTTCTTC. The chain is built from TRBV11-3 and TRBJ2-1; TRBD2 agrees at 10 bases. The V gene end was trimmed by 5 bases and the J gene end by 9 bases; junction bases not matched to a gene: 16. The CDR3 is 17 residues long. Germline-derived CDR1 and CDR2 are SGHNT and YENEEA.

The CDR3 coding sequence is TGTGCCAGCAGTCTCAGGGGTTGGGAGCAGTACTTC. Its protein is CASSLRGWEQYF. The rearrangement uses TRBV6-5 and TRBJ2-7; TRBD1 is a possible D gene (6 bases). The CDR3 spans 12 residues. Germline V gene data show CDR1 as MNHEY and CDR2 as SVGAGI. With 5 bases removed from V and 7 bases from J, the gap between germline ends came to 12 bases.

The chain couples TRBV28 to TRBJ1-2; D is ambiguous. V lost 6 bases and J lost 4, with 15 bases in between. The CDR3 has 14 amino acids. Per germline, CDR1 MDHEN and CDR2 SYDVKM. This CDR3 is CASRSSVESYGYTF. For the CDR3, the DNA is TGTGCCAGCAGGTCCTCCGTAGAGAGCTATGGCTACACCTTC.

The chain has TRBV7-3 and TRBJ2-2; TRBD2 matches at 7 bases. Looked up from germline, CDR1 is SGHTA and CDR2 is FQGTGA. V gave up 5 bases and J gave up 1 base; unmatched junction bases: 4. The CDR3 covers 15 residues. In nucleotides, the CDR3 is TGTGCCAGCAGCCCCCCGGGGGGGAACACCGGGGAGCTGTTTTTT. The encoded protein is CASSPPGGNTGELFF.

The CDR3 DNA is TGTGCCAGTAGTATTATGTATGGCGGGGGTGAAGCTTTCTTT. Protein: CASSIMYGGGEAFF. J is TRBJ1-1 and V is TRBV19, with D tentatively TRBD1 (5 bases). V was pared by 3 bases and J by 7 bases, with 15 bases between. The CDR3 runs 14 residues. CDR1 and CDR2 (germline): LNHDA, SQIVND (reference sequence).

Here the CDR3 DNA reads TGCGCCAGCAGCTTGGGACTCACGACGCAAGAGACCCAGTACTTC. Amino acid sequence: CASSLGLTTQETQYF. The J gene is TRBJ2-5, the V gene TRBV5-1; no reliable D call. The CDR3 is made up of 15 amino acids. In germline, CDR1 is SGHRS, CDR2 YFSETQ. The ends were cut back, 0 bases at V and 2 bases at J, with 11 bases in the middle.

V and J are TRBV28 and TRBJ2-7; 7 bases map to TRBD1. V lost 2 bases, J lost 3 bases, and 1 base stayed unmatched. The CDR3 covers 13 residues. The germline V gene has CDR1 MDHEN and CDR2 SYDVKM. CDR3 loop: CASSLPGGYEQYF. The CDR3 DNA reads TGTGCCAGCAGTTTACCAGGGGGCTACGAGCAGTACTTC.

The CDR3 loop reads CASSATGLAGGPGNEQFF. The CDR3 bases are TGTGCCAGCAGCGCAACGGGACTAGCGGGGGGGCCGGGGAATGAGCAGTTCTTC. The J gene is TRBJ2-1, the V gene TRBV9, with 16 bases aligning to TRBD2. Germline trimming cut 3 bases from V and 7 bases from J; bases unmatched to any gene: 10. This CDR3 has 18 amino acids. The germline V gene has CDR1 SGDLS and CDR2 YYNGEE.